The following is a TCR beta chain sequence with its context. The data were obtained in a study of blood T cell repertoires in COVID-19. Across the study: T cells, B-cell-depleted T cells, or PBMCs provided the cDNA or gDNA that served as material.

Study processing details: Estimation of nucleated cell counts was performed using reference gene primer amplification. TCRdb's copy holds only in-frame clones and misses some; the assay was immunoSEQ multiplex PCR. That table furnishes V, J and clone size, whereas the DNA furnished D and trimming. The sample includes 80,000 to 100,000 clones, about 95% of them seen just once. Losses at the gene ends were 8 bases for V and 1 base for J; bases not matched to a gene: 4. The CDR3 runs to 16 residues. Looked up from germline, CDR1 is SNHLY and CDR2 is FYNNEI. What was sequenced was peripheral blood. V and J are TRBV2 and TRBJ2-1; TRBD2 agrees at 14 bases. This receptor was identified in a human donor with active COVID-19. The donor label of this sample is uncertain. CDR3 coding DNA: TGTGCCAGCCGGGGACTAGCGGGAGAGTCCTACAATGAGCAGTTCTTC. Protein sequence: CASRGLAGESYNEQFF. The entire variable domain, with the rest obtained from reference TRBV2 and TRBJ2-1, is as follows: EPEVTQTPSHQVTQMGQEVILRCVPISNHLYFYWYRQILGQKVEFLVSFYNNEISEKSEIFDDQFSVERPDGSNFTLKIRSTKLEDSAMYFCASRGLAGESYNEQFFGPGTRLTVL.